The 21 T cell receptor beta chains presented below share a single source sample, sequenced in a study of blood T cells in healthy people across ages. Next came a second PCR, run for about 7 to 12 cycles, which used a sample-barcoded 5' primer along with a J-beta primer mix. TCRdb ran MiXCR on the 5' RACE reads and lists one entry per CDR3 protein. The sample lists 850,000 to 950,000 distinct CDR3 sequences; around 30% were seen once. Sequencing used blood. Receptor source: a woman of 80 years or more in good health.

The chain couples TRBV5-1 to TRBJ1-3; tentatively, D is TRBD1 (5 bases). The V gene's germline CDR1 is SGHRS and CDR2 YFSETQ. Trimming removed 4 bases at V and 0 bases at J, with 8 bases between. The CDR3 sequence is 14 residues long. The CDR3 here is CASSGTDSGNTIYF. The CDR3 region has the DNA TGCGCCAGCAGCGGGACCGACTCTGGAAACACCATATATTTT. The full variable domain, in which reference TRBV5-1 and TRBJ1-3 provide the parts outside the CDR3, is KAGVTQTPRYLIKTRGQQVTLSCSPISGHRSVSWYQQTPGQGLQFLFEYFSETQRNKGNFPGRFSGRQFSNSRSEMNVSTLELGDSALYLCASSGTDSGNTIYFGEGSWLTVV.

CDR3 protein: CASSSLTGAVATNEKLFF. The CDR3 DNA is TGTGCCAGCAGCTCGTTGACAGGGGCCGTTGCAACTAATGAAAAACTGTTTTTT. The chain uses TRBV7-9 and TRBJ1-4; 8 positions agree with TRBD1. The CDR3 covers 18 residues. V was pared by 4 bases and J by 0 bases, with 10 bases of the junction left unmatched. From germline, CDR1 is SEHNR and CDR2 FQNEAQ (reference sequence).

As concerns this clonotype: A read error is possible here, since a much larger clone lies one base away. The V gene is TRBV24-1, the J gene TRBJ2-5; D uncertain. The length of the CDR3 is 13 residues. The germline V gene encodes CDR1 KGHDR and CDR2 SFDVKD. The CDR3 DNA reads as TGTGCCACCGGTGAGGAAGTATCGGAGACCCAGTACTTC. This encodes CATGEEVSETQYF.

The sample holds a few counts of this clonotype. V usage is TRBV7-2 and J usage is TRBJ2-7; D is perhaps TRBD1 (6 bases). The CDR3 has 14 residues. V shed 6 bases and J shed 1 base, with 13 bases lying between them. Germline CDR1 reads SGHTA; CDR2 reads FQGNSA. This CDR3 is CASSCKTGSYEQYF. The DNA of the CDR3 is TGTGCCAGCAGTTGTAAGACAGGATCCTACGAGCAGTACTTC.

The chain employs TRBV4-2 and TRBJ1-2, with a possible D match to TRBD1 (6 bases). Trimming removed 2 bases at V and 1 base at J, with 11 bases between. CDR3 size: 15 residues. The germline V gene has CDR1 LGHNA and CDR2 YNFKEQ. The CDR3 sequence is CASSQPDRFNYGYTF. The CDR3 nucleotides read TGTGCCAGCAGCCAACCGGACAGATTTAACTATGGCTACACCTTC.

This clonotype was counted ten times or more. This chain joins TRBV10-3 and TRBJ2-7; possibly TRBD1 for D (6 bases). In germline, CDR1 is ENHRY, CDR2 SYGVKD. The V and J ends lost 9 bases and 0 bases respectively, with 18 bases between them. The CDR3 is made up of 15 amino acids. Here the CDR3 reads CAIAPNRESSYEQYF. The DNA for the CDR3 is TGTGCCATAGCACCAAACAGGGAAAGCTCCTACGAGCAGTACTTC.

Remarks on this clonotype: A read error may explain this, as a much larger clone is one base away. J is TRBJ2-7 and V is TRBV5-1, with TRBD2 matching over 7 bases. In germline, CDR1 is SGHRS, CDR2 YFSETQ. The V segment lost 7 bases and the J segment 7 bases; nucleotides outside the gene matches: 8. CDR3 length: 12 residues. The CDR3 DNA follows: TGCGCCAGCCGGGGGGATCACAATGAGCAGTACTTC. Translation: CASRGDHNEQYF.

This clonotype was observed at least ten times. The chain employs TRBV5-1 and TRBJ1-1; D is perhaps TRBD1 (6 bases). Germline V gene lookup returns CDR1 SGHRS and CDR2 YFSETQ. V was trimmed by 2 bases and J by 5 bases, leaving 16 bases between them. This CDR3 has 15 residues. CDR3 coding DNA: TGCGCCAGCAGCTTCTACAGGGAAGGAGTAACTGAAGCTTTCTTT. Residues: CASSFYREGVTEAFF.

Concerning this clonotype itself: This may be a read error: a much more frequent sequence differs by one nucleotide. Lacking the conserved final phenylalanine or tryptophan, this CDR3 likely reflects a read error. V and J are TRBV18 and TRBJ2-5; a possible D gene is TRBD2 (5 bases). Per germline, CDR1 KGHSH and CDR2 LQKENI. The CDR3 runs to 15 residues. Trimming stripped 4 bases from V and 1 base from J, with 13 bases between. The CDR3 here is CASSRGMDPQETQYS. The CDR3 nucleotides read TGTGCCAGCTCACGAGGGATGGACCCCCAAGAGACCCAGTACTCC.

This clonotype occurred many times. A much larger clonotype is one base distant, so this may be a read error. The rearrangement links TRBV12-3 or TRBV12-4 to TRBJ2-1; D is ambiguous. V lost 4 bases and J 6 bases, leaving 13 bases between the germline ends. CDR3 length: 14 amino acids. The CDR3 sequence: CASSSRAACNEQFF. For the CDR3, the DNA is TGTGCCAGCAGTTCCCGAGCCGCGTGCAATGAGCAGTTCTTC.

This clonotype was detected many times. This rearrangement joins TRBV6-1 to TRBJ2-1, with TRBD1 matching over 11 bases. CDR1 is MNHNS and CDR2 is SASEGT in the germline V gene. V shed 6 bases and J 0 bases; nucleotides not matched to a gene: 4. The CDR3 is 16 residues long. DNA of the CDR3: TGTGCCAGCAGCGGCGGGACAGGGGGCTCCTACAATGAGCAGTTCTTC. Translating it yields CASSGGTGGSYNEQFF.

This clonotype was seen only once. The rearrangement joins TRBV30 to TRBJ1-5; TRBD1 aligns across 9 bases. CDR1 and CDR2 (germline): GTSNPN, SVGIG (reference sequence). This CDR3 is 15 amino acids long. Unmatched junction bases numbered 2, after V lost 2 bases and J lost 0 bases. In nucleotides, the CDR3 is TGTGCCTGGAGTTGGACAGGGGCTAGCAATCAGCCCCAGCATTTT. Translated: CAWSWTGASNQPQHF.

Ten or more counts support this clonotype. The chain recombines TRBV12-3 or TRBV12-4 with TRBJ2-3, with 11 bases lining up with TRBD2. V lost 2 bases, J lost 3 bases, and 4 bases stayed unmatched. There are 16 residues in the CDR3. Written as DNA, the CDR3 is TGTGCCAGCAGTTTAAGACTAGCGGGGCTAACAGATACGCAGTATTTT. Its protein is CASSLRLAGLTDTQYF.

Comment on this clonotype: A read error may produce the germline difference seen at one junction end. The gene calls are TRBV3-1 and TRBJ2-5; D is possibly TRBD2 (5 bases). Germline values: CDR1 LGHDT, CDR2 YNNKEL (reference sequence). This CDR3 region has 14 residues. The CDR3 nucleotides read TGTGCCAGCGGCCAATCCGGGGTGCGCGAGACCCAGTACTTC. Residues: CASGQSGVRETQYF.

In regard to this clonotype: A single base separates this from a much larger clone, so it may be a read error. The genes are TRBV7-8 and TRBJ2-1; 7 bases are a match to TRBD2. The CDR3 is 16 amino acids. V gave up 4 bases and J gave up 13 bases; unmatched junction bases: 19. The germline V gene has CDR1 SGHVS and CDR2 FQNEAQ. CDR3 loop: CASSSYLAAVKETQFF. In nucleotides, the CDR3 is TGTGCCAGCAGCTCGTACCTAGCGGCGGTAAAGGAGACCCAGTTCTTC. Full variable domain (outside the CDR3, taken from reference TRBV7-8 and TRBJ2-1): GAGVSQSPRYKVAKRGQDVALRCDPISGHVSLFWYQQALGQGPEFLTYFQNEAQLDKSGLPSDRFFAERPEGSVSTLKIQRTQQEDSAVYLCASSSYLAAVKETQFFGPGTRLTVL.

This clonotype showed up many times. The rearrangement links TRBV6-6 to TRBJ2-1; possibly TRBD1 or TRBD2 for D (6 bases each). Germline loops: CDR1 MNHNY, CDR2 SVGAGI (reference sequence). Trimming stripped 5 bases from V and 5 bases from J, with 10 bases between. The CDR3 contains 13 residues. The CDR3 region is CASSARGHNEQFF. In DNA form, the CDR3 reads TGTGCCAGCAGTGCCCGGGGGCACAATGAGCAGTTCTTC.

V usage is TRBV25-1 and J usage is TRBJ1-2, with 9 bases aligning to TRBD1. This CDR3 has 15 amino acids. Trimming at V came to 1 base and at J to 6 bases, leaving 6 bases not matched to a gene. Germline values: CDR1 MGHDK, CDR2 SYGVNS. The CDR3 sequence is CASSESNRGLDGYTF. CDR3 nucleotides: TGTGCCAGCAGTGAATCGAACAGGGGGCTCGATGGCTACACCTTC.

V and J are TRBV6-2 or TRBV6-3 and TRBJ1-2; D gene uncertain. In germline, CDR1 is MNHEY, CDR2 SVGEGT. This CDR3 spans 12 amino acids. The V end lost 6 bases, the J end lost 8 bases, and 13 bases lay between the germline ends. Written as DNA, the CDR3 is TGTGCCAGCAGGCTGGGGTTCGGCGGCTACACCTTC. As protein: CASRLGFGGYTF.

This clonotype was seen only a few times. The junction does not match germline at one end; this may be a read error. The chain combines TRBV24-1 with TRBJ2-5, with D perhaps TRBD2 (7 bases). CDR1 and CDR2 from the germline V gene are KGHDR and SFDVKD. The CDR3 extends over 16 amino acids. CDR3 amino acids: CATSAWGGQYQGTQYF. In nucleotides, the CDR3 is TGTGCCACCAGTGCCTGGGGGGGCCAGTACCAAGGGACCCAGTACTTC.

This clonotype was counted many times. This chain joins TRBV21-1 and TRBJ2-3; no check of the table's D call, TRBD1, against the DNA was made. TRBV21-1 is a documented pseudogene. The CDR3 has 13 amino acids. CDR3 loop: CATHRRSTDTQYF. As DNA, the CDR3 is TGTGCCACCCACAGGCGGAGCACAGATACGCAGTATTTT.

In DNA form, the CDR3 reads TGTGCCAGCAGTCGGAGCGGGAAACTTGACGAGCAGTACTTC. Translating gives CASSRSGKLDEQYF. V and J are TRBV6-2 or TRBV6-3 and TRBJ2-7; 7 nucleotides line up with TRBD2. Germline CDR1 MNHEY, CDR2 SVGEGT. This CDR3 is built from 14 residues. The trim removed 5 bases at V and 5 bases at J, leaving 9 bases unmatched.